The 30 T cell receptor beta chains below come from one sample, sequenced in a study of CD8+ T cells in alopecia areata. Sequencing templates came from extracted RNA that was reverse transcribed into cDNA. The data were produced by immunoSEQ multiplex PCR, yet TCRdb's version contains in-frame clones alone and is incomplete. Sampling found under 350,000 clones, none seen once. Sorting relied on CD4, CD8alpha, NKG2D, NKG2ACE and other markers applied to pooled cutaneous lymph node cells. The sample comprised CD4+ T cells sorted from a lymph node. The receptors shown here come from a C3H/HeJ mouse with alopecia areata. For the strain, the MHC haplotype given is H2-k.

Notes on this clone: The listed genes are named as in mouse. Coverage ceases 4 residues before the CDR3 finishes, and the germline J gene fills in the end. This chain connects TRBV13-2 to TRBJ1-2; 7 nucleotides line up with TRBD1. V lost 3 bases, J lost 3 bases, and 5 bases stayed unmatched. Germline values: CDR1 NNHNN, CDR2 SYGAGS (reference sequence). The CDR3 runs 14 residues. The part of the CDR3 DNA that was read is TGTGCCAGCGGTGTCCGCAGGGGGGACTCC. Translated, it gives CASGVRRGDS. The full CDR3 protein is CASGVRRGDSDYTF.

On this clone: Gene and germline names: mouse. From the germline J gene comes the end of the CDR3, since the read stops 4 residues before it. The chain links TRBV13-3 to TRBJ1-2; no definite D call. V was pared by 3 bases and J by 2 bases, with 8 bases between. Per the germline V gene, CDR1 is NNHDY and CDR2 is SYVADS. CDR3 length equals 13 residues. The part of the CDR3 DNA that was read is TGTGCCAGCAGTGGGCCCAGGAACTCC. This codes for CASSGPRNS. The whole CDR3 region reads CASSGPRNSDYTF.

This clone was detected a few times. The germline and genes are mouse ones. The missing CDR3 end, 4 residues past where the read stops, is filled in from the germline J gene. The rearrangement uses TRBV5 and TRBJ1-1, with TRBD1 as a possible D gene (5 bases). There are 15 residues in the CDR3. Germline V CDR1 and CDR2: LGHNA, YNLKQL (reference sequence). The V end lost 0 bases, the J end lost 1 base, and 9 bases lay between the germline ends. The part of the CDR3 DNA that was read is TGTGCCAGCAGCCAAGATCCAGGGATAAACACA. Amino acids: CASSQDPGINT. The whole CDR3 reads CASSQDPGINTEVFF.

A word on this clone: Gene names and germline refer to mouse. The read halts 3 residues ahead of the CDR3 end, with the missing end drawn from the germline J gene. J is TRBJ1-6 and V is TRBV19, with D hard to call. TRBJ1-6 is marked as an open reading frame, function uncertain. The CDR3 covers 14 residues. Trimming left V 1 base short and J 5 bases short, with 7 bases between. CDR1 and CDR2 (germline): FNHDT, SITEND (reference sequence). CDR3 bases read: TGTGCCAGCAGTATATCCAGGAATAATTCGCCC. Residues: CASSISRNNSP. The whole CDR3 reads CASSISRNNSPLYF.

This clone was detected a few times. The germline and genes are mouse ones. Coverage ceases 4 residues before the CDR3 finishes, and the germline J gene fills in the end. The chain recombines TRBV13-1 with TRBJ2-1; the match to TRBD2 covers 14 bases. The junction had 11 bases not matched to a gene; V was cut back by 2 bases and J by 4 bases. The V gene's germline CDR1 is NSHNY and CDR2 SYGAGN. The CDR3 runs to 19 residues. The covered CDR3 bases are TGTGCCAGCAGTGAAACCCCGGGACTGGGGGGGCTCGTTTATGCT. Translated: CASSETPGLGGLVYA. Given in full, the CDR3 is CASSETPGLGGLVYAEQFF.

This clone was picked up a small number of times. Mouse gene names and germline throughout. The CDR3 end is not reached by the read, which stops 4 residues before it; the germline J gene fills it in. The chain uses TRBV13-3 and TRBJ2-5, with 7 bases that match TRBD1. CDR3 length: 13 residues. The V gene's germline CDR1 is NNHDY and CDR2 SYVADS. This CDR3 reads CASRPGTADTQYF. CDR3 DNA, as far as it was read: TGTGCCAGCAGGCCCGGGACAGCCGAC.

Concerning this clone: Germline and genes here are mouse. The read falls 4 residues short of the CDR3 end, and the missing part is taken from the germline J gene. This rearrangement joins TRBV19 to TRBJ2-3; 8 nucleotides align to TRBD1. Germline CDR1 and CDR2: FNHDT and SITEND (reference sequence). The V segment lost 4 bases and the J segment 1 base; nucleotides outside the gene matches: 8. This CDR3 has 16 residues. Here the CDR3 reads CASSPQGARGAETLYF. Incomplete CDR3 DNA: TGTGCCAGCAGTCCCCAGGGGGCGCGGGGTGCAGAA. The complete variable domain, with remaining parts taken from reference TRBV19 and TRBJ2-3, reads GGIITQTPKFLIGQEGQKLTLKCQQNFNHDTMYWYRQDSGKGLRLIYYSITENDLQKGDLSEGYDASREKKSSFSLTVTSAQKNEMAVFLCASSPQGARGAETLYFGSGTRLTVL.

Regarding this clone: Gene names follow the mouse nomenclature. Partial CDR3 DNA: TGTGCCAGCAGTGGGAATCGACTGGGGGGGATCTCCTAT. Translating gives CASSGNRLGGISY. The full CDR3 reads CASSGNRLGGISYEQYF. This chain uses TRBV13-1 with TRBJ2-7; 11 nucleotides match TRBD2. The read finishes 4 residues shy of the CDR3 end, and the germline J gene is used to complete it. CDR1 is NSHNY and CDR2 is SYGAGN in the germline V gene. The CDR3 contains 17 residues. With V trimmed by 3 bases and J by 0 bases, 8 bases remained unmatched.

A word on this clone: The genes are named according to mouse. Coverage ceases 4 residues before the CDR3 finishes, and the germline J gene fills in the end. J is TRBJ2-3 and V is TRBV5; TRBD2 matches 11 bases. The germline gives CDR1 LGHNA, CDR2 YNLKQL (reference sequence). The CDR3 has 16 residues. The DNA read from the CDR3 is TGTGCCAGCAGCCAAGATAGGGACTGGGGGTTAGAA. Its protein product is CASSQDRDWGLE. The CDR3 as a whole reads CASSQDRDWGLETLYF.

As concerns this clone: Gene names and germline match the mouse. The read gets to within 4 residues of the CDR3 end, and the germline J gene fills in the rest. This chain connects TRBV13-3 to TRBJ2-5; 10 bases agree with TRBD1. CDR3 size: 14 residues. Germline CDR1 is NNHDY and CDR2 is SYVADS. The part of the CDR3 DNA that was read is TGTGCCAGCAGTGACCGGGACAGGGGAGAC. It is translated as CASSDRDRGD. The whole CDR3 sequence reads CASSDRDRGDTQYF.

This clone was detected only a few times. The gene symbols are mouse symbols. The read terminates 4 residues before the CDR3 end, so the remaining end is supplied by the germline J gene. This chain uses TRBV2 with TRBJ2-1; 10 bases are shared with TRBD1. CDR1 and CDR2 (germline): LGHNA, YSYQKL. This CDR3 region has 14 residues. CDR3: CASRGGDRGSEQFF. Partial CDR3 DNA: TGTGCCAGCAGGGGAGGGGACAGGGGTTCT.

Notes on this clone: Each gene name is a mouse one. The read stops 4 residues short of the end of the CDR3; the missing end is completed from the germline J gene. The J gene is TRBJ2-2, the V gene TRBV5; 10 nucleotides line up with TRBD2. Germline CDR1 LGHNA, CDR2 YNLKQL (reference sequence). With V trimmed by 0 bases and J by 4 bases, 8 bases remained unmatched. CDR3 length: 18 amino acids. The part of the CDR3 DNA that was read is TGTGCCAGCAGCCAAGATCTCTGGGGGGGCGCAGGCACCGGG. Residues: CASSQDLWGGAGTG. The CDR3, in full, reads CASSQDLWGGAGTGQLYF.

Regarding this clone: Gene names and germline refer to mouse. The CDR3 goes on 4 residues after the read ends, and that part is filled in from the germline J gene. The chain joins TRBV31 to TRBJ2-2; D perhaps matches TRBD1 (5 bases). Trimming cost V 0 bases and J 6 bases, with 11 bases left between them. The CDR3 loop spans 14 amino acids. The germline V gene encodes CDR1 GKSSPN and CDR2 SITVG. This CDR3 reads CAWSLEAGPGQLYF. The part of the CDR3 DNA that was read is TGTGCCTGGAGTCTAGAAGCAGGGCCCGGG.

This clone appeared many times. Each gene name is a mouse one. The missing CDR3 end, 4 residues past where the read stops, is filled in from the germline J gene. The chain recombines TRBV1 with TRBJ2-1; 7 bases match TRBD1. The CDR3 runs 13 residues. J lost 3 bases, V lost 4 bases, and 0 bases had no gene match. Per the germline V gene, CDR1 is NSQYPW and CDR2 is LRSPGD (reference sequence). The CDR3 bases that were read are TGCACCTGCAGTGGGGACAGCTATGCT. Its translation: CTCSGDSYA. The complete CDR3 reads CTCSGDSYAEQFF. The whole variable domain, filled in from reference TRBV1 and TRBJ2-1, reads VTLLEQNPRWRLVPRGQAVNLRCILKNSQYPWMSWYQQDLQKQLQWLFTLRSPGDKEVKSLPGADYLATRVTDTELRLQVANMSQGRTLYCTCSGDSYAEQFFGPGTRLTVL.

At least ten counts were recorded for this clone. Gene names refer to mouse genes. Sequencing ends 4 residues short of the CDR3 end; the germline J gene provides the rest. The rearrangement joins TRBV17 to TRBJ2-7; 9 nucleotides align to TRBD2. J lost 0 bases, V lost 3 bases, and 3 bases had no gene match. The CDR3 is 15 amino acids. CDR1 MNHDT and CDR2 YYDKIL come from the germline V gene. The DNA read from the CDR3 is TGTGCTAGCAGTAGTCCTGGGGGGGGCTCCTAT. This translates into CASSSPGGGSY. The full-length CDR3 reads as CASSSPGGGSYEQYF.

This clone occurred a few times. Genes and germline are mouse. The CDR3 end falls 3 residues outside the read, so it is completed with the germline J gene. V usage is TRBV31 and J usage is TRBJ1-6; D perhaps matches TRBD1 (5 bases). TRBJ1-6 is an open reading frame whose function is uncertain. The CDR3 loop spans 13 amino acids. V was clipped by 4 bases and J by 5 bases, with 9 bases between them. Germline CDR1 is GKSSPN and CDR2 is SITVG. The CDR3 loop reads CAWTDNNNSPLYF. The CDR3 bases that were read are TGTGCCTGGACGGACAACAATAATTCGCCC.

In regard to this clone: Here the gene names and germline are mouse. The read falls 4 residues short of the CDR3 end, and the missing part is taken from the germline J gene. Other DNA sequences within the sample encode an identical CDR3. This chain links TRBV13-1 with TRBJ2-5; 9 nucleotides match TRBD1. Looked up from germline, CDR1 is NSHNY and CDR2 is SYGAGN. The CDR3 has 15 residues. V dropped 2 bases and J dropped 1; count of bases not matched to a gene: 2. Partial CDR3 DNA: TGTGCCAGCAGTGAGCGGACAGGGGACCAAGAC. It encodes CASSERTGDQD. The complete CDR3 sequence is CASSERTGDQDTQYF.

This clone was seen only a few times. Gene and germline names: mouse. Read sequence stops 4 residues before the CDR3 end, and the germline J gene provides the missing end. The sample holds other DNA sequences that translate to the same CDR3. The rearrangement uses TRBV1 and TRBJ2-7, with TRBD1 matching 8 bases. This CDR3 region has 13 residues. Germline CDR1 is NSQYPW and CDR2 is LRSPGD (reference sequence). The V segment lost 3 bases and the J segment 3 bases; nucleotides outside the gene matches: 1. The covered CDR3 bases are TGCACCTGCAGTGCCACAGGGGGCTAT. Encoded protein: CTCSATGGY. The whole CDR3 sequence reads CTCSATGGYEQYF.

A word on this clone: Germline and genes here are mouse. The read ends 4 residues early relative to the CDR3; the germline J gene fills the gap. This CDR3 is also generated by other DNA sequences in the sample. V gene TRBV4 combines with J gene TRBJ2-5; 11 nucleotides match TRBD2. This CDR3 has 13 amino acids. Germline CDR1 reads LGHDT; CDR2 reads YNNKQL (reference sequence). The covered CDR3 bases are TGTGCCAGCAGCCGACTGGGGGGGGAC. Protein sequence: CASSRLGGD. The whole CDR3 sequence reads CASSRLGGDTQYF.

Only a few counts were recorded for this clone. Genes here carry mouse names. The read comes to an end 4 residues before the CDR3 does, leaving the germline J gene to fill in the end. Other DNA variants within this sample encode the same CDR3. The chain couples TRBV13-1 to TRBJ2-5; 10 nucleotides match TRBD1. Looked up from germline, CDR1 is NSHNY and CDR2 is SYGAGN. The CDR3 is 14 amino acids. The sequenced CDR3 bases are TGTGCCAGCAGTGACCGGGACAGGGGAGAC. Translation: CASSDRDRGD. The entire CDR3 protein is CASSDRDRGDTQYF.

This clone was observed a few times. Here the gene names and germline are mouse. Coverage ceases 4 residues before the CDR3 finishes, and the germline J gene fills in the end. The V call is TRBV19, the J call TRBJ2-1; the D gene is possibly TRBD2 (6 bases). CDR3 length equals 15 residues. V lost 0 bases and J lost 1, with 8 bases in between. The V gene's germline CDR1 is FNHDT and CDR2 SITEND (reference sequence). This CDR3 reads CASSIALGNYAEQFF. The part of the CDR3 DNA that was read is TGTGCCAGCAGTATAGCTCTGGGGAACTATGCT.

As for this clone: Genes and germline are mouse. The read halts 4 residues ahead of the CDR3 end, with the missing end drawn from the germline J gene. The J gene is TRBJ2-7, the V gene TRBV13-1; 11 bases align to TRBD2. CDR1 and CDR2 from the germline V gene are NSHNY and SYGAGN. CDR3 length: 12 residues. CDR3 sequence: CTTGTGGDEQYF. The sequenced CDR3 bases are TGTACCACCGGGACTGGGGGCGAT.

Comment on this clone: Genes and germline are mouse. The read falls 4 residues short of the CDR3 end, and the missing part is taken from the germline J gene. This chain links TRBV2 with TRBJ2-5; the D gene is possibly TRBD1 (6 bases). Looked up from germline, CDR1 is LGHNA and CDR2 is YSYQKL. CDR3 length: 14 residues. The CDR3 sequence is CASSQEGTKDTQYF. CDR3 bases read: TGTGCCAGCAGCCAAGAAGGGACAAAAGAC.

This clone has a count of ten or more. All gene names here are mouse names. The read is 3 residues too short to cover the CDR3 end, so that end is filled in from the germline J gene. This specimen includes other DNA sequences encoding the same CDR3. This chain uses TRBV13-1 with TRBJ1-6; a possible D gene is TRBD1 (6 bases). TRBJ1-6 is an open reading frame, and its role is uncertain. The CDR3 sequence is 13 residues long. V lost 2 bases and J lost 7, with 7 bases in between. Germline V gene sequence: CDR1 NSHNY, CDR2 SYGAGN. The CDR3 loop reads CASSEGQNSPLYF. CDR3 DNA, as far as it was read: TGTGCCAGCAGTGAGGGACAAAATTCGCCC.

This clone turned up a few times. Gene labels here are mouse ones. The read terminates 4 residues before the CDR3 end, so the remaining end is supplied by the germline J gene. The rearrangement uses TRBV13-2 and TRBJ2-1, with TRBD1 matching 7 bases. The ends lost 1 base at V and 5 bases at J; junction bases unmatched: 6. This CDR3 is built from 15 residues. The germline V gene encodes CDR1 NNHNN and CDR2 SYGAGS (reference sequence). The covered CDR3 bases are TGTGCCAGCGGTGATAGACAGGGTATTGATGCT. Translating gives CASGDRQGIDA. The whole CDR3 sequence is CASGDRQGIDAEQFF.

Concerning this clone itself: Gene names follow the mouse nomenclature. The observed sequence ends 4 residues before the CDR3 terminus, with the missing tail filled in from the germline J gene. In the same sample, other DNA sequences code for this CDR3. The chain is built from TRBV13-1 and TRBJ2-4; the D is unclear. Germline V CDR1 and CDR2: NSHNY, SYGAGN. The CDR3 covers 14 residues. V was pared by 0 bases and J by 0 bases, with 5 bases between. The part of the CDR3 DNA that was read is TGTGCCAGCAGTGATGCACAGAGTCAAAAC. Translated, it gives CASSDAQSQN. From start to end, the CDR3 is CASSDAQSQNTLYF.

Comment on this clone: Mouse gene names apply. The read terminates 4 residues before the CDR3 end, so the remaining end is supplied by the germline J gene. The chain is built from TRBV13-2 and TRBJ1-2; D not resolved. V was trimmed by 3 bases and J by 0 bases, leaving 12 bases between them. CDR1 NNHNN and CDR2 SYGAGS come from the germline V gene (reference sequence). The CDR3 is 15 amino acids. Partial CDR3 DNA: TGTGCCAGCGGTGGCAGCATGGGTCCAAACTCC. Encoded protein: CASGGSMGPNS. The whole CDR3 sequence is CASGGSMGPNSDYTF.

In this sample, this clone turned up a few times. Gene names and germline match the mouse. The CDR3 extends 4 residues past the end of the read, so its final part is completed from the germline J gene. The gene calls are TRBV13-1 and TRBJ2-4; D gene ambiguous. The CDR3 has 12 amino acids. Germline V gene data show CDR1 as NSHNY and CDR2 as SYGAGN. The covered CDR3 bases are TGTGCCAGCACCTCAGGAGAGAAC. Amino acid sequence: CASTSGEN. The whole CDR3 protein reads CASTSGENTLYF.

There are a few counts of this clone. Gene labels here are mouse ones. Read data end 4 residues before the CDR3 end; the end is taken from the germline J gene. The V call is TRBV14, the J call TRBJ2-5; D perhaps matches TRBD1 (5 bases). Looked up from germline, CDR1 is SGHDT and CDR2 is FRDEAV. The CDR3 extends over 15 amino acids. Trimming stripped 5 bases from V and 0 bases from J, with 13 bases between. CDR3 in amino acids: CASSPTEINQDTQYF. Incomplete CDR3 DNA: TGTGCCAGCAGCCCGACAGAAATTAACCAAGAC.

The sample holds a few counts of this clone. The gene names here belong to mouse. The sequence runs out 4 residues before the end of the CDR3; the remainder is reconstructed from the germline J gene. Other nucleotide sequences in the sample specify the same CDR3. This chain joins TRBV13-1 and TRBJ2-2, with TRBD1 matching 10 bases. Germline CDR1 is NSHNY and CDR2 is SYGAGN. The CDR3 is 14 amino acids. The V segment lost 4 bases and the J segment 4 bases; nucleotides outside the gene matches: 1. CDR3 DNA, as far as it was read: TGTGCCAGCAGTCGACAGGGGGCCACCGGG. Protein product: CASSRQGATG. The entire CDR3 is CASSRQGATGQLYF.